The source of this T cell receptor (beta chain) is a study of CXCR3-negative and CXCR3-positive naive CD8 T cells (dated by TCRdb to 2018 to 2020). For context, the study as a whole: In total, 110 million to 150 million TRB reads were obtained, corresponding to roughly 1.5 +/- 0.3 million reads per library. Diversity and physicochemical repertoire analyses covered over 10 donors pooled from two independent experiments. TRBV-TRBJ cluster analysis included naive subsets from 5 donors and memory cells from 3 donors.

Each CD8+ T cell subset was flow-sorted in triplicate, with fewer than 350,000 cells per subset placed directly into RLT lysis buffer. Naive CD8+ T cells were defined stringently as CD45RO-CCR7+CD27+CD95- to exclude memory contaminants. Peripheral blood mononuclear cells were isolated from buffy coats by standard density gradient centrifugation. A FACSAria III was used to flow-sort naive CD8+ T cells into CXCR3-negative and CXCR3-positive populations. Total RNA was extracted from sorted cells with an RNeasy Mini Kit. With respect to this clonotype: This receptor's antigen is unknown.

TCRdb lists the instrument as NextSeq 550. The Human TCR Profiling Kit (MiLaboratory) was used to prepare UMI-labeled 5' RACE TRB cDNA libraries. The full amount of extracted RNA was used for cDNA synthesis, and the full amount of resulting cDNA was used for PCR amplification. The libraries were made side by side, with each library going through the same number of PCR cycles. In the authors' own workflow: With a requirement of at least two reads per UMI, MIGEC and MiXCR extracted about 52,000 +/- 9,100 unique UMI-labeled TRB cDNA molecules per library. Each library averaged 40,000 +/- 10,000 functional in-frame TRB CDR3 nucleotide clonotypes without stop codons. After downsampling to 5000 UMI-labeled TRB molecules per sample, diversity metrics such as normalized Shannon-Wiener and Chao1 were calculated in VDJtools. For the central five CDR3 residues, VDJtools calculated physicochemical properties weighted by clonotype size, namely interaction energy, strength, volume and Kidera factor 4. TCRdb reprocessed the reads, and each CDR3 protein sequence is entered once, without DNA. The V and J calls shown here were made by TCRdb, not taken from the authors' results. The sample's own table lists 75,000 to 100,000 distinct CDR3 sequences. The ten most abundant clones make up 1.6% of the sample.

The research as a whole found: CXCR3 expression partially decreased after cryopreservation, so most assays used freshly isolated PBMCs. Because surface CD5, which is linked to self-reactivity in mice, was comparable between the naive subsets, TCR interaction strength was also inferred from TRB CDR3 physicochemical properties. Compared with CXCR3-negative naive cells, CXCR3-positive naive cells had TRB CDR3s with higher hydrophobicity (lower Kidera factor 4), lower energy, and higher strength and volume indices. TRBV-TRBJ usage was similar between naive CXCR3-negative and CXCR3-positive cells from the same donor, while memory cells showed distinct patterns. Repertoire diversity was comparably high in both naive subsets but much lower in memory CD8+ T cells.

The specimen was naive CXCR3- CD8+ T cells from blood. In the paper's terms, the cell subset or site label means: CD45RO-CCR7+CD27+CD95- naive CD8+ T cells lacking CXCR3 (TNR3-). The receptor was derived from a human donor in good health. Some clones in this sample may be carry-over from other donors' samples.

Here the CDR3 is given as CSVVGGLAEGETQYF. The sequence links TRBV29-1 to TRBJ2-5; as DNA is missing, the TRBD2 call by TCRdb cannot be tested. From cysteine to phenylalanine, the CDR3 is 15 amino acids long. No DNA accompanies this entry. The germline V gene encodes CDR1 SQVTM and CDR2 ANQGSEA.